The 18 T cell receptor beta chains presented below share a single source sample, sequenced in a study of beta chain features in type 1 diabetes. Regarding the study as a whole: TCRB CDR3 length was moderately but significantly reduced in all four CD4+ subsets of Type 1 diabetes patients.

Which antigens these TCRs recognize remains unknown. Every bit of the isolated RNA underwent reverse transcription, so sequencing read expressed TCRB transcripts. Here immunoSEQ multiplex PCR was the method, and the copy in TCRdb shows in-frame clones only, minus some. The data contain some 350,000 clones, roughly 9.8% of them seen just once; the ten biggest clones take up roughly 0.54%. The sequencing sample was made of central memory CD4+ T cells from blood. These TCRs come from a young man with type 1 diabetes.

There are a few counts of this clone. This sequence joins TRBV7-6 and TRBJ2-2; D gene ambiguous. V lost 1 base to trimming and J lost 4 bases, with 7 bases between them. This CDR3 is 14 amino acids long. From germline, CDR1 is SGHVS and CDR2 FNYEAQ. CDR3 DNA sequence: TGTGCCAGCAGCTTAGGGAGCGTCACCGGGGAGCTGTTTTTT. Translation gives CASSLGSVTGELFF.

The V gene is TRBV11-3, the J gene TRBJ2-7; 7 nucleotides agree with TRBD1. Germline trimming cut 5 bases from V and 3 bases from J; bases unmatched to any gene: 4. Germline V CDR1 and CDR2: SGHNT, YENEEA. CDR3 length: 13 amino acids. The CDR3 DNA sequence: TGTGCCAGCAGCCGGGACAGCAACTACGAGCAGTACTTC. It codes for CASSRDSNYEQYF.

The chain has TRBV6-5 and TRBJ1-2, with a tentative D call TRBD1 (6 bases). This CDR3 has 14 residues. Germline CDR1 is MNHEY and CDR2 is SVGAGI. V was clipped by 5 bases and J by 6 bases, with 16 bases between them. CDR3 in DNA: TGTGCCAGCAGTGCCGGGGGCAGGGCTCATGGCTACACCTTC. This encodes CASSAGGRAHGYTF.

This clone was seen at least ten times. The V and J genes are TRBV6-1 and TRBJ2-4, with D possibly TRBD1 on 6 matching bases. The CDR3 spans 13 residues. The germline V gene encodes CDR1 MNHNS and CDR2 SASEGT. Trimming left V 7 bases short and J 0 bases short, with 7 bases between. The CDR3: CASTGVAKNIQYF. The CDR3 bases are TGTGCCAGCACAGGGGTAGCCAAAAACATTCAGTACTTC.

This clone was picked up a small number of times. The genes are TRBV7-9 and TRBJ2-5; D might be TRBD2 (6 bases). Germline loops: CDR1 SEHNR, CDR2 FQNEAQ (reference sequence). This CDR3 has 15 residues. V shed 8 bases and J shed 5 bases, with 21 bases lying between them. CDR3 nucleotide sequence: TGTGCCAGCCAGGGAGGCGGCGAGGCCGGGGAGACCCAGTACTTC. Its protein is CASQGGGEAGETQYF.

The CDR3 DNA sequence: TGCGCCAGCAGCTCGGGGGCAGGGCCGCCTGAAGCTTTCTTT. It is translated as CASSSGAGPPEAFF. This rearrangement joins TRBV5-1 to TRBJ1-1, with a weak D call TRBD1 (6 bases). V was shortened by 3 bases and J by 6 bases, with 15 bases between the two germline ends. This CDR3 has 14 residues. Germline V lookup: CDR1 SGHRS, CDR2 YFSETQ. Filled out from reference TRBV5-1 and TRBJ1-1, the complete variable domain reads KAGVTQTPRYLIKTRGQQVTLSCSPISGHRSVSWYQQTPGQGLQFLFEYFSETQRNKGNFPGRFSGRQFSNSRSEMNVSTLELGDSALYLCASSSGAGPPEAFFGQGTRLTVV.

This clone has only a few counts. One end of the junction varies from germline; a read error may be responsible. V gene TRBV10-3 combines with J gene TRBJ1-4, with TRBD1 identical over 12 bases. This CDR3 is built from 16 residues. Germline CDR1 and CDR2: ENHRY and SYGVKD. CDR3 residues: CASSRGTGGQKEKLFF. As DNA, the CDR3 is TGTGCCAGCAGTCGAGGGACAGGGGGCCAAAAGGAAAAACTGTTTTTT.

This clone was recorded many times. The CDR3 nucleotides read TGTGCCAGCCACAATTTCCGTCCCTACGAGCAGTACTTC. Translating gives CASHNFRPYEQYF. This chain uses TRBV27 with TRBJ2-7; unclear D gene. V lost 8 bases to trimming and J lost 2 bases, with 13 bases between them. Per the germline V gene, CDR1 is MNHEY and CDR2 is SMNVEV (reference sequence). The CDR3 runs 13 residues.

V usage is TRBV7-3 and J usage is TRBJ2-1; TRBD2 matches 9 bases. V was pared by 0 bases and J by 7 bases, with 7 bases of the junction left unmatched. This CDR3 has 16 residues. Germline V gene lookup returns CDR1 SGHTA and CDR2 FQGTGA. CDR3 sequence: CASSLTLAGGKNEQFF. The CDR3 coding sequence is TGTGCCAGCAGCTTAACTCTGGCGGGAGGGAAGAATGAGCAGTTCTTC.

This chain uses TRBV5-1 with TRBJ2-3, with 7 bases identical to TRBD2. The CDR3 totals 15 residues. The germline V gene has CDR1 SGHRS and CDR2 YFSETQ. J gave up 0 bases and V 4 bases, and 5 bases lay outside the gene matches. The CDR3 protein is CASSASGASTDTQYF. The CDR3, as DNA: TGCGCCAGCAGCGCGAGCGGGGCTAGCACAGATACGCAGTATTTT. The whole variable domain, filled in from reference TRBV5-1 and TRBJ2-3, reads KAGVTQTPRYLIKTRGQQVTLSCSPISGHRSVSWYQQTPGQGLQFLFEYFSETQRNKGNFPGRFSGRQFSNSRSEMNVSTLELGDSALYLCASSASGASTDTQYFGPGTRLTVL.

The J gene is TRBJ2-1, the V gene TRBV7-8, with TRBD2 matching over 13 bases. V lost 1 base, J lost 6 bases, and 3 bases stayed unmatched. Germline V lookup: CDR1 SGHVS, CDR2 FQNEAQ. CDR3 length: 16 residues. DNA of the CDR3: TGTGCCAGCAGCTTAGGGGGACTAGCGGGGTCCAATGAGCAGTTCTTC. This encodes CASSLGGLAGSNEQFF.

This clone was observed at least ten times. One end of the junction is discordant with germline, which a read error may explain. The chain combines TRBV10-3 with TRBJ2-6, with 7 nucleotides matching TRBD2. The CDR3 has 16 residues. In germline, CDR1 is ENHRY, CDR2 SYGVKD. The DNA of the CDR3 is TGTGCCAGCAGTTACTCCGGGAGGCCTGGGGCCAACGTCCTGACTTTC. Its protein product is CASSYSGRPGANVLTF.

V and J are TRBV7-9 and TRBJ1-5, with D unresolved. Germline lookup yields CDR1 SEHNR and CDR2 FQNEAQ (reference sequence). Trimming stripped 3 bases from V and 2 bases from J, with 11 bases between. This CDR3 region has 15 residues. CDR3 amino acids: CASSFSRGGNQPQHF. DNA of the CDR3: TGTGCCAGCAGCTTCAGTCGCGGGGGCAATCAGCCCCAGCATTTT.

The rearrangement joins TRBV5-4 to TRBJ2-1, with 9 bases that match TRBD2. Trimming took 3 bases from V and 6 from J; bases not matched to a gene: 7. The germline gives CDR1 SGHNT, CDR2 YYREEE (reference sequence). The CDR3 totals 15 residues. The CDR3 DNA reads TGTGCCAGCAGCTCAGCGGGACTAGCTGCCAATGAGCAGTTCTTC. Its translation is CASSSAGLAANEQFF.

This clone was detected only a few times. The chain combines TRBV7-3 with TRBJ1-5; unclear D gene. The ends were cut back, 8 bases at V and 5 bases at J, with 7 bases in the middle. The germline V gene has CDR1 SGHTA and CDR2 FQGTGA. CDR3 length equals 11 residues. CDR3: CASGGDQPQHF. In DNA form, the CDR3 reads TGTGCCAGCGGCGGGGATCAGCCCCAGCATTTT.

This clone occurred a few times. J is TRBJ2-2 and V is TRBV27; 12 bases match TRBD2. The CDR3 is made up of 20 amino acids. The V gene end was trimmed by 2 bases and the J gene end by 7 bases; junction bases not matched to a gene: 17. Germline CDR1 is MNHEY and CDR2 is SMNVEV (reference sequence). CDR3 sequence: CASSLRDRSTSGRRFGELFF. CDR3 DNA sequence: TGTGCCAGCAGTTTAAGGGACAGATCTACTAGCGGGAGGAGATTCGGGGAGCTGTTTTTT.

This sequence joins TRBV4-2 and TRBJ2-7, with 7 nucleotides matching TRBD1. The CDR3 is 15 residues long. From germline, CDR1 is LGHNA and CDR2 YNFKEQ. V dropped 4 bases and J dropped 4; count of bases not matched to a gene: 10. This CDR3 is CASSLRQGEGYEQYF. Written as DNA, the CDR3 is TGTGCCAGCAGCCTCCGACAGGGAGAGGGATACGAGCAGTACTTC.

This clone was found many times. The chain has TRBV19 and TRBJ1-1; D not resolved. Trimming removed 4 bases at V and 3 bases at J, with 3 bases between. In germline, CDR1 is LNHDA, CDR2 SQIVND (reference sequence). There are 11 residues in the CDR3. The CDR3 region is CASSRDTEAFF. DNA of the CDR3: TGTGCCAGTAGTAGGGACACTGAAGCTTTCTTT.